These 32 T cell receptor beta chains were all obtained from the same sample, sequenced in a study of OX40 agonist ivuxolimab in advanced cancers. The assay was immunoSEQ multiplex PCR, and TCRdb's table has in-frame clones only and misses some. The table lists approximately 35,000 clones, 60% to 75% of them singletons. This sample comprised CD4+ or CD8+ T cells sorted from blood, obtained in a trial of the OX40 agonist ivuxolimab. These TCRs come from an adult with an advanced solid tumor such as melanoma, head and neck, liver or kidney cancer.

The chain employs TRBV6-1 and TRBJ1-3; D not resolved. Germline lookup yields CDR1 MNHNS and CDR2 SASEGT. The CDR3 totals 14 residues. V was pared by 6 bases and J by 0 bases, with 9 bases between. CDR3 in amino acids: CASSAKSSGNTIYF. DNA of the CDR3: TGTGCCAGCAGCGCCAAGAGCTCTGGAAACACCATATATTTT.

The V call is TRBV9, the J call TRBJ2-3, with a tentative D call TRBD2 (6 bases). Per the germline V gene, CDR1 is SGDLS and CDR2 is YYNGEE. The length of the CDR3 is 16 residues. Deletions cut 5 bases from V and 3 bases from J, with 19 bases between. The CDR3 reads CASSYSTRGLTDTQYF. The CDR3 DNA reads as TGTGCCAGCAGTTACAGTACACGGGGACTTACAGATACGCAGTATTTT.

This sequence joins TRBV5-1 and TRBJ2-6; D remains ambiguous. From germline, CDR1 is SGHRS and CDR2 YFSETQ. The length of the CDR3 is 15 residues. The V and J ends lost 0 bases and 4 bases respectively, with 8 bases between them. Here the CDR3 reads CASSLEGYGANVLTF. Written as DNA, the CDR3 is TGCGCCAGCAGCTTGGAGGGCTACGGGGCCAACGTCCTGACTTTC.

This rearrangement joins TRBV2 to TRBJ1-2, with 9 bases identical to TRBD1. Unmatched junction bases numbered 11, after V lost 7 bases and J lost 5 bases. Germline V gene sequence: CDR1 SNHLY, CDR2 FYNNEI. The CDR3 spans 15 residues. The CDR3 nucleotides are TGTGCCAGCAATCGACAGGGGGGGAGTATGTATGGCTACACCTTC. This encodes CASNRQGGSMYGYTF.

The chain carries TRBV5-5 and TRBJ1-3, with 7 bases that match TRBD1. In germline, CDR1 is SGHKS, CDR2 YYEKEE (reference sequence). V was clipped by 5 bases and J by 2 bases; unmatched bases: 10. CDR3 length: 16 amino acids. CDR3 nucleotides: TGTGCCAGCAGTCGCACCGGGACAGTTACTGGAAACACCATATATTTT. As protein: CASSRTGTVTGNTIYF.

The chain links TRBV6-5 to TRBJ2-5; no clear D. CDR1 is MNHEY and CDR2 is SVGAGI in the germline V gene. Trimming took 2 bases from V and 2 from J, leaving 6 bases between them. The CDR3 extends over 13 amino acids. CDR3: CASSYNRQETQYF. The CDR3 region has the DNA TGTGCCAGCAGTTACAACAGACAAGAGACCCAGTACTTC.

To note about this clone: This CDR3 is also generated by other DNA sequences in the sample. The V and J genes are TRBV5-1 and TRBJ2-5, with a tentative D call TRBD2 (5 bases). The germline V gene has CDR1 SGHRS and CDR2 YFSETQ. V lost 4 bases and J 5 bases, leaving 12 bases between the germline ends. CDR3 length: 13 amino acids. CDR3 in DNA: TGCGCCAGCAGCCTCCGGGATAGGGAGACCCAGTACTTC. It translates to CASSLRDRETQYF.

J is TRBJ2-5 and V is TRBV6-5; 7 nucleotides match TRBD2. The V gene end was trimmed by 6 bases and the J gene end by 5 bases; junction bases not matched to a gene: 9. The CDR3 is 14 amino acids. CDR1 is MNHEY and CDR2 is SVGAGI in the germline V gene. The CDR3 coding sequence is TGTGCCAGCAGACCAGCGGGGCTTGGGGAGACCCAGTACTTC. This translates into CASRPAGLGETQYF.

This sequence joins TRBV5-1 and TRBJ1-1; 7 nucleotides agree with TRBD1. V trimming: 4 bases; J trimming: 5 bases; junction bases outside the gene matches: 14. CDR1 is SGHRS and CDR2 is YFSETQ in the germline V gene. The CDR3 is made up of 16 amino acids. CDR3 DNA sequence: TGCGCCAGCAGCGATTCAGCGGGCAGGGGGAAAACTGAAGCTTTCTTT. This translates into CASSDSAGRGKTEAFF.

The rearrangement joins TRBV4-1 to TRBJ1-6; TRBD1 aligns across 8 bases. Germline lookup yields CDR1 MGHRA and CDR2 YSYEKL. J gave up 0 bases and V 6 bases, and 4 bases lay outside the gene matches. The CDR3 consists of 16 residues. This chain's CDR3 is CASSWDRSSYNSPLHF. In nucleotides, the CDR3 is TGCGCCAGCAGTTGGGACAGGAGCTCCTATAATTCACCCCTCCACTTT.

The chain joins TRBV30 to TRBJ1-6, with D uncertain. The CDR3 is made up of 12 amino acids. Trimming removed 0 bases at V and 13 bases at J, with 10 bases between. Germline-derived CDR1 and CDR2 are GTSNPN and SVGIG (reference sequence). This chain's CDR3 is CAWSVRVVPLHF. In DNA, the CDR3 is TGTGCCTGGAGTGTAAGGGTAGTCCCCCTCCACTTT.

The gene calls are TRBV19 and TRBJ1-2; perhaps TRBD1 as D (6 bases). The length of the CDR3 is 15 residues. The V gene's germline CDR1 is LNHDA and CDR2 SQIVND (reference sequence). V lost 5 bases, J lost 4 bases, and 17 bases lay in between. CDR3 sequence: CASSDRDKDLYGYTF. Here the CDR3 DNA reads TGTGCCAGTAGTGACCGGGACAAAGATCTCTATGGCTACACCTTC.

The CDR3 reads CASRAGLEAFF. The DNA for the CDR3 is TGCGCCAGCCGAGCGGGTCTTGAAGCTTTCTTT. This sequence joins TRBV10-2 and TRBJ1-1; D gene uncertain. Trimming cost V 8 bases and J 7 bases, with 11 bases left between them. The CDR3 length is 11 residues. Germline values: CDR1 WSHSY, CDR2 SAAADI.

The rearrangement links TRBV11-2 to TRBJ1-5, with 11 bases lining up with TRBD1. The V gene's germline CDR1 is SGHAT and CDR2 FQNNGV. This CDR3 spans 15 amino acids. The ends lost 5 bases at V and 4 bases at J; junction bases unmatched: 4. CDR3 nucleotide sequence: TGTGCCAGCAGCAGGACAGGGGGCCGGAATCAGCCCCAGCATTTT. This sequence encodes CASSRTGGRNQPQHF.

This rearrangement joins TRBV5-5 to TRBJ2-6; 8 nucleotides match TRBD1. V shed 4 bases and J 3 bases; nucleotides not matched to a gene: 9. The length of the CDR3 is 17 residues. Germline assignment: CDR1 SGHKS and CDR2 YYEKEE (reference sequence). The DNA of the CDR3 is TGTGCCAGCAGCACCCGGACAGGGATCGGTGGGGCCAACGTCCTGACTTTC. The encoded protein is CASSTRTGIGGANVLTF.

The sample holds a few counts of this clone. V gene TRBV5-1 combines with J gene TRBJ2-2; TRBD2 matches at 7 bases. Germline V gene data show CDR1 as SGHRS and CDR2 as YFSETQ. V was clipped by 0 bases and J by 4 bases; unmatched bases: 3. The CDR3 is made up of 15 amino acids. CDR3 in DNA: TGCGCCAGCAGCTTGGGCGGGGGATCCACCGGGGAGCTGTTTTTT. The encoded protein is CASSLGGGSTGELFF. The whole variable domain, remainder taken from reference TRBV5-1 and TRBJ2-2, is KAGVTQTPRYLIKTRGQQVTLSCSPISGHRSVSWYQQTPGQGLQFLFEYFSETQRNKGNFPGRFSGRQFSNSRSEMNVSTLELGDSALYLCASSLGGGSTGELFFGEGSRLTVL.

The chain links TRBV10-2 to TRBJ2-7, with TRBD1 matching over 10 bases. Germline V lookup: CDR1 WSHSY, CDR2 SAAADI. The CDR3 is made up of 16 amino acids. The junction had 5 bases not matched to a gene; V was cut back by 0 bases and J by 3 bases. CDR3: CASSESVGQGVYEQYF. For the CDR3, the DNA is TGCGCCAGCAGTGAGTCGGTAGGACAGGGGGTCTACGAGCAGTACTTC.

The genes are TRBV4-2 and TRBJ2-1; D may be TRBD1 (6 bases). Trimming took off 1 base at V and 7 bases at J, with 8 bases between the two ends. Germline-derived CDR1 and CDR2 are LGHNA and YNFKEQ. The CDR3 runs 13 residues. CDR3 residues: CASSQGGGNEQFF. The CDR3 DNA sequence: TGTGCCAGCAGCCAAGGAGGGGGTAATGAGCAGTTCTTC.

The J gene is TRBJ1-3, the V gene TRBV4-1, with 8 bases fitting TRBD1. Germline CDR1 reads MGHRA; CDR2 reads YSYEKL. The CDR3 is 16 residues long. J lost 0 bases, V lost 3 bases, and 4 bases had no gene match. The CDR3 DNA is TGCGCCAGCAGCCATAACACAGGGGGCTCTGGAAACACCATATATTTT. This sequence encodes CASSHNTGGSGNTIYF.

This sequence joins TRBV2 and TRBJ2-5; D possibly uses TRBD1 or TRBD2 (5 bases each). V was pared by 3 bases and J by 4 bases, with 9 bases between. The V gene's germline CDR1 is SNHLY and CDR2 FYNNEI. The CDR3 has 13 residues. CDR3 residues: CASSDGGSETQYF. The CDR3 DNA reads TGTGCCAGCAGTGATGGGGGTTCAGAGACCCAGTACTTC. Complete variable domain (other parts from reference TRBV2 and TRBJ2-5): EPEVTQTPSHQVTQMGQEVILRCVPISNHLYFYWYRQILGQKVEFLVSFYNNEISEKSEIFDDQFSVERPDGSNFTLKIRSTKLEDSAMYFCASSDGGSETQYFGPGTRLLVL.

The V and J genes are TRBV5-1 and TRBJ1-4; tentative D call: TRBD1 (6 bases). The germline CDR1 and CDR2 sequences are SGHRS and YFSETQ. This CDR3 region has 16 residues. Trimming took off 4 bases at V and 5 bases at J, with 18 bases between the two ends. The CDR3 region is CASSRALDRLNEKLFF. In DNA form, the CDR3 reads TGCGCCAGCAGCAGAGCCCTGGACAGACTCAATGAAAAACTGTTTTTT.

This chain connects TRBV11-1 to TRBJ2-3; D is undetermined. This CDR3 has 13 amino acids. Looked up from germline, CDR1 is SGHAT and CDR2 is FQDESV (reference sequence). V dropped 5 bases and J dropped 2 bases, with 8 bases sitting between them. Here the CDR3 DNA reads TGTGCCAGCAGCCCGAACCCCACAGATACGCAGTATTTT. It specifies CASSPNPTDTQYF.

Judged by abundance, this clone is medium-sized (0.01 to 0.1%). The chain has TRBV5-6 and TRBJ2-4, with D unclear. Germline V gives CDR1 SGHDT, CDR2 YYEEEE. V lost 2 bases to trimming and J lost 0 bases, with 9 bases between them. The CDR3 runs to 15 residues. The CDR3 DNA sequence: TGTGCCAGCAGCTTTAACGGTTTAGCCAAAAACATTCAGTACTTC. Translation: CASSFNGLAKNIQYF.

The CDR3 loop reads CASSYSSHSNTEAFF. In DNA form, the CDR3 reads TGTGCCAGCAGTTACTCGAGCCATTCCAACACTGAAGCTTTCTTT. V gene TRBV6-6 combines with J gene TRBJ1-1; D ambiguous. V lost 0 bases and J lost 2, with 10 bases in between. Germline V gives CDR1 MNHNY, CDR2 SVGAGI (reference sequence). CDR3 size: 15 residues.

The chain uses TRBV6-5 and TRBJ1-6, with 9 bases aligning to TRBD1. Germline V CDR1 and CDR2: MNHEY, SVGAGI. With 5 bases clipped from V and 14 bases from J, the junction kept 7 bases outside the gene matches. This CDR3 has 13 residues. DNA of the CDR3: TGTGCCAGCAGTACCGGACAGGGGTTCACCCTCCACTTT. Its translation is CASSTGQGFTLHF.

This clone was seen only a few times. CDR3 sequence reads: CASSVVQGAEAFF. CDR3 bases: TGTGCCAGCAGCGTAGTTCAGGGAGCTGAAGCTTTCTTT. J is TRBJ1-1 and V is TRBV9; the D gene is possibly TRBD1 (5 bases). From germline, CDR1 is SGDLS and CDR2 YYNGEE. V was shortened by 0 bases and J by 6 bases, with 9 bases between the two germline ends. This CDR3 is built from 13 residues.

A few counts support this clone. This chain links TRBV5-4 with TRBJ1-4; 11 bases are shared with TRBD1. The CDR3 is made up of 14 amino acids. The germline CDR1 and CDR2 sequences are SGHNT and YYREEE (reference sequence). With V trimmed by 4 bases and J by 9 bases, 5 bases remained unmatched. The CDR3 protein is CASSTDRGPKKLFF. The CDR3 DNA reads as TGTGCCAGCAGCACGGACAGGGGGCCAAAAAAACTGTTTTTT.

This clone was detected a few times. The chain carries TRBV2 and TRBJ1-2; the D gene is possibly TRBD1 (5 bases). CDR1 is SNHLY and CDR2 is FYNNEI in the germline V gene. This CDR3 has 15 amino acids. V was pared by 3 bases and J by 7 bases, with 18 bases between. The DNA for the CDR3 is TGTGCCAGCAGTGATATAGGGACCTCGCGGCGTGGCTACACCTTC. This translates into CASSDIGTSRRGYTF.

The chain couples TRBV6-5 to TRBJ1-4; D remains unclear. CDR1 and CDR2 from the germline V gene are MNHEY and SVGAGI. Trimming removed 2 bases at V and 8 bases at J, with 9 bases between. The CDR3 has 13 amino acids. For the CDR3, the DNA is TGTGCCAGCAGTTACGATTTACGGGAAAAACTGTTTTTT. Encoded protein: CASSYDLREKLFF.

This sequence joins TRBV6-6 and TRBJ1-5; D gene unclear. Germline lookup yields CDR1 MNHNY and CDR2 SVGAGI (reference sequence). The CDR3 runs to 12 residues. V was trimmed by 7 bases and J by 1 base, leaving 5 bases between them. As DNA, the CDR3 is TGTGCCAGCACGCGAAGCAATCAGCCCCAGCATTTT. It encodes CASTRSNQPQHF.

A word on this clone: At one end the junction does not follow the germline gene, possibly because of a read error. CDR3 DNA sequence: TGCGCCAGCCGCTTTTCCGGGACTAGCTTCGAGCAGTACTTC. It specifies CASRFSGTSFEQYF. The chain is built from TRBV5-1 and TRBJ2-7; the match to TRBD2 covers 9 bases. CDR3 length: 14 residues. Germline V CDR1 and CDR2: SGHRS, YFSETQ.

This chain joins TRBV11-1 and TRBJ1-2; 9 bases line up with TRBD1. Germline CDR1 reads SGHAT; CDR2 reads FQDESV (reference sequence). After removal of 1 base from V and 7 bases from J, the junction contained 4 bases not matched to a gene. The CDR3 is made up of 14 amino acids. The CDR3 coding sequence is TGTGCCAGCAGCTTAGTCACAGGGGGCTTTGGCTACACCTTC. Encoded protein: CASSLVTGGFGYTF.